This TCR beta chain is from a study of post-analysis software for immune sequencing data. As for the study in general: Relapsing-remitting, secondary progressive and progressive-relapsing courses of multiple sclerosis were included. General observations from the study: Among roughly five TRBV segments more frequent in patients than controls were TRBV5-6, TRBV5-1 and TRBV20-1. There was significantly lower normalized Chao1 diversity in multiple sclerosis patients than in controls.

This clonotype was seen only a few times. Its antigen is unidentified. The authors incorporated unique molecular identifiers into the TCR beta cDNA libraries. Input populations of about 0.9 to 10 million T cells gave rise to roughly 0.5 million cDNA molecules. TCRdb independently ran MiXCR on the PCR reads; one entry per CDR3 protein. The sample lists some 800,000 distinct CDR3 sequences; 35% to 55% were seen once. This CDR3 is 12 amino acids long. V gene TRBV12-3 or TRBV12-4 combines with J gene TRBJ2-4; 8 bases are shared with TRBD1. The J call is doubtful: the DNA matches TRBJ2-7 better. Sequencing was carried out using blood. This clonotype was obtained from a girl aged 10 to 17 with multiple sclerosis. This CDR3 reads CASSSQGDEQYF. The CDR3 coding sequence is TGTGCCAGCAGTTCACAGGGGGACGAGCAGTACTTC.